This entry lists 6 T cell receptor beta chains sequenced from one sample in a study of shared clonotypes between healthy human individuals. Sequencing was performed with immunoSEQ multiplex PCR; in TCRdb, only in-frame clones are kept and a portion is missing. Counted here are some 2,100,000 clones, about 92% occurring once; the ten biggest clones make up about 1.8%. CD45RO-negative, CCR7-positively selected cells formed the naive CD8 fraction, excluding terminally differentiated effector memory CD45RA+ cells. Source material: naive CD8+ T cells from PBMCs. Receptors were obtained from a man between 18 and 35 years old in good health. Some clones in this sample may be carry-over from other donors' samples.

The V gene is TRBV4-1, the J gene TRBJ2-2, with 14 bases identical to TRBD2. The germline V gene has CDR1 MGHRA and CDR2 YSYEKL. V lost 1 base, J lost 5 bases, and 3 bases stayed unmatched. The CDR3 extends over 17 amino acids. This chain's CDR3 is CASSQGLAGGPTGELFF. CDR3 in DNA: TGCGCCAGCAGCCAAGGACTAGCGGGAGGGCCAACCGGGGAGCTGTTTTTT.

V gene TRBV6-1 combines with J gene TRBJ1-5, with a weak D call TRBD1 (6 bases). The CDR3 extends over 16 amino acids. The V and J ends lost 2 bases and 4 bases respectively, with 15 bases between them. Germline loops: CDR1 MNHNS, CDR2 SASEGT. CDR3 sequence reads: CASSEWEGGGNQPQHF. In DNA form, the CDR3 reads TGTGCCAGCAGTGAATGGGAAGGGGGAGGAAATCAGCCCCAGCATTTT.

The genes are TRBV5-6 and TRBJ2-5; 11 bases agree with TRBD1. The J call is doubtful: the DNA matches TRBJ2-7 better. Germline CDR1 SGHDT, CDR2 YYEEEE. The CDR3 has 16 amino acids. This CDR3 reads CASSGDRGSPSYEQYF. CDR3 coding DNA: TGTGCCAGCAGCGGGGACAGGGGGAGTCCTTCCTACGAGCAGTACTTC.

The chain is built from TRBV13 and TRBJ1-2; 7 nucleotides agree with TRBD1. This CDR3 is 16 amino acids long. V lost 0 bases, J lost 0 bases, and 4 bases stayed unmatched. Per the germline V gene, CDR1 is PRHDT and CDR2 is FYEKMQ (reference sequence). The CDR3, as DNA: TGTGCCAGCAGCTTAGGGCAGGGGGGAGCTAACTATGGCTACACCTTC. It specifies CASSLGQGGANYGYTF.

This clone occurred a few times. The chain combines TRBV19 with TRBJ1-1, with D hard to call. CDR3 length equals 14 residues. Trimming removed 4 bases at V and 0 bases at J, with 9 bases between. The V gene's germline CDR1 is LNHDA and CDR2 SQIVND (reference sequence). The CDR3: CASSRASMNTEAFF. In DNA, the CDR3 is TGTGCCAGTAGTAGGGCCTCAATGAACACTGAAGCTTTCTTT. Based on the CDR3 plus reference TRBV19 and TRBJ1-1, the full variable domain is DGGITQSPKYLFRKEGQNVTLSCEQNLNHDAMYWYRQDPGQGLRLIYYSQIVNDFQKGDIAEGYSVSREKKESFPLTVTSAQKNPTAFYLCASSRASMNTEAFFGQGTRLTVV.

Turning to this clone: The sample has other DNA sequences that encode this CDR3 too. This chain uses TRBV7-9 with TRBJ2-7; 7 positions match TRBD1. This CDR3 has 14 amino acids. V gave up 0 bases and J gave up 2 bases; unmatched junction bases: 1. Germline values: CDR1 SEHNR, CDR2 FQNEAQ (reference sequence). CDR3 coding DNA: TGTGCCAGCAGCTTAGCAGGGGGCACCTACGAGCAGTACTTC. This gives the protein CASSLAGGTYEQYF.